The T cell receptor (beta chain) under discussion was sequenced for a study of blood T cell repertoires in COVID-19 (dated by TCRdb to 2019 to 2021). About the full investigation: The collaborator samples originated in the United States, Italy and Spain and spanned the acute and convalescent phases of COVID-19. The prospective study material was composed of cDNA or gDNA derived from T cells, B-cell-depleted T cells, or PBMCs. The dataset comprised deeply sampled blood TCRbeta repertoires from subjects exposed to, actively infected with, or recovered from COVID-19. The repertoires were made available in a free public database intended to serve as a resource for research on the immune response to SARS-CoV-2. The samples were drawn from the first 160 participants of the ongoing ImmuneRACE study and from 1,254 subjects provided by 6 global collaborators. Sample metadata almost always included a de-identified subject ID, COVID-19 status, age in years and sex. Where available, HLA class I and class II types were taken from metadata supplied by the sample provider and were not determined by assay-based typing. Study-wide conclusions, independent of this receptor: Clinical and demographic metadata were provided uncurated, with the amount varying by source and participant.

Collaborating institutions collected whole blood in K2EDTA tubes following their own protocols. Collaborator samples were shipped for TCRbeta analysis as frozen whole blood, isolated PBMCs, or DNA extracted from either sample type. The immunoSEQ Assay, a bias-controlled multiplex PCR, was used to amplify TCRbeta CDR3 regions from genomic DNA. In the authors' own workflow: Nucleated cell counts per sample were estimated from amplification of reference gene primers within the assay. To quantify the absolute abundance of each unique TCRbeta CDR3 rearrangement, sequence reads were collapsed and filtered. For each sample, productive Simpson clonality was calculated as the square root of Simpson's diversity index across productive rearrangements. Imported from immuneACCESS, the table was reduced by TCRdb to in-frame sequences with V and J called. These copies leave out some clones; in studies compared against another copy, an unresolved V gene accounts for under half, and the cause of the remainder is not known. V, J and clone size are taken as reported in that table, and D and trimming were inferred from the DNA itself. Counted in this sample were around 97,000 clones; 70% to 90% of them appeared once. The ten largest clonotypes hold approximately 3.1% of the sample.

Remarks on this clone: The antigen it binds to is not known. The sample holds no much larger clone one base away, and base qualities are not on file.

Counted from cysteine to phenylalanine, this CDR3 has 13 amino acids. Only the CDR3 DNA stays, 39 bases, in frame from base 1. CDR1 and CDR2, per the germline V gene, are SGHTA and FQGTGA. V ends up 5 bases short and J 2 bases short, with an unmatched junction base count of 1. The chain is assembled from TRBV7-3 and TRBJ2-5; the junction holds 8 bases that match TRBD1. This TCR derives from a man aged 50-60 years in a cohort sampled during active COVID-19. The sample taken for sequencing was peripheral blood. The base sequence is TGTGCCAGCAGCCGACAGGGGCAAGAGACCCAGTACTTC. The encoded protein is CASSRQGQETQYF.